Listed below are T cell receptor beta chains from one sample, sequenced in a study of identical twins. TCRdb itself ran the 5' RACE reads through MiXCR, one entry per CDR3 protein. The top ten hold roughly 0.44% of the sample, which has about 490,000 distinct CDR3 sequences, roughly 15% seen once. This sample was shared with a second study, whose subject was yellow fever vaccine responses in identical twins.

Material for sequencing was CD4+ T cells sorted from blood. Source of these receptors: a woman aged 18-30 years in good health. CDR3s include the opening cysteine and the closing phenylalanine or tryptophan. Fields, in order: J gene, clone size, V gene, D gene, CDR3 DNA, CDR3 protein. A D gene is named only where the DNA matches it firmly. Part of the rows lack a size; the others show once, few, many or a class for expanded clones.

j_call: TRBJ2-1; clone_size: few; v_call: TRBV20-1; d_call: TRBD1; cdr3_nt: TGCAGTGCTAGGAGGGGGACAGGGATCAATGAGCAGTTCTTC; cdr3_aa: CSARRGTGINEQFF
j_call: TRBJ2-2; clone_size: many; v_call: TRBV5-1; d_call: -; cdr3_nt: TGCGCCAGCAGAAAGGACAGCTTAGCTGTTTCCGGGGAGCTGTTTTTT; cdr3_aa: CASRKDSLAVSGELFF
j_call: TRBJ2-3; clone_size: -; v_call: TRBV3-1; d_call: -; cdr3_nt: TGTGCCAGCAGCCAAGGAGGAAAATCGCAGTATTTT; cdr3_aa: CASSQGGKSQYF
j_call: TRBJ2-7; clone_size: -; v_call: TRBV5-1; d_call: -; cdr3_nt: TGCGCCAGCAGCTTGGAGTCTAGCACGGGCGAGCAGTACTTC; cdr3_aa: CASSLESSTGEQYF
j_call: TRBJ2-1; clone_size: few; v_call: TRBV7-8; d_call: -; cdr3_nt: TGTGCCAGCAGCTTCACAGATAAAAATGAGCAGTTCTTC; cdr3_aa: CASSFTDKNEQFF
j_call: TRBJ1-5; clone_size: -; v_call: TRBV12-3/TRBV12-4; d_call: -; cdr3_nt: TGTGCCAGCAGTTTGAGGAACGATCAGCCCCAGCATTTT; cdr3_aa: CASSLRNDQPQHF
j_call: TRBJ1-2; clone_size: -; v_call: TRBV29-1; d_call: -; cdr3_nt: TGCAGCGTTGAGGTGACAGATGGTTACTATGGCTACACCTTC; cdr3_aa: CSVEVTDGYYGYTF
j_call: TRBJ2-5; clone_size: -; v_call: TRBV20-1; d_call: TRBD2; cdr3_nt: TGCAGTGCCAGCGGGAGGATCCAAGAGACCCAGTACTTC; cdr3_aa: CSASGRIQETQYF
j_call: TRBJ1-3; clone_size: -; v_call: TRBV6-5; d_call: -; cdr3_nt: TGTGCCAGCAGTTACTCAGCCCGCCATGGAAACACCATATATTTT; cdr3_aa: CASSYSARHGNTIYF
j_call: TRBJ2-1; clone_size: -; v_call: TRBV24-1; d_call: -; cdr3_nt: TGTGCCACCATGGCCGGGACTCTCGTGGGTGAGCAGTTCTTC; cdr3_aa: CATMAGTLVGEQFF
j_call: TRBJ2-3; clone_size: few; v_call: TRBV3-1; d_call: TRBD2; cdr3_nt: TGTGCCAGCAGCCAAGTCGGAGCGGGAGCTGGTACAGATACGCAGTATTTT; cdr3_aa: CASSQVGAGAGTDTQYF
j_call: TRBJ1-6; clone_size: -; v_call: TRBV5-6; d_call: -; cdr3_nt: TGTGCCAGCAGCCCGACATCGCGGGGCTATAATTCACCCCTCCACTTT; cdr3_aa: CASSPTSRGYNSPLHF
j_call: TRBJ2-2; clone_size: few; v_call: TRBV6-6; d_call: -; cdr3_nt: TGTGCCAGCAGCCAGGACTGGGGGGAGCTGTTTTTT; cdr3_aa: CASSQDWGELFF
j_call: TRBJ2-3; clone_size: few; v_call: TRBV18; d_call: -; cdr3_nt: TGTGCCAGCTCACCACCTCGGGGATTAGAGGTCGCAGATACGCAGTATTTT; cdr3_aa: CASSPPRGLEVADTQYF
j_call: TRBJ2-7; clone_size: -; v_call: TRBV3-1; d_call: -; cdr3_nt: TGTGCCAGCAGCCAAGGACAGGCTAACGAGCAGTACTTC; cdr3_aa: CASSQGQANEQYF
j_call: TRBJ2-1; clone_size: -; v_call: TRBV20-1; d_call: -; cdr3_nt: TGCAGTGCTCCGGATTACAATGAGCAGTTCTTC; cdr3_aa: CSAPDYNEQFF
j_call: TRBJ2-2; clone_size: few; v_call: TRBV7-8; d_call: -; cdr3_nt: TGTGCCAGCAGCACAAGAAAGGGGGTCACCGGGGAGCTGTTTTTT; cdr3_aa: CASSTRKGVTGELFF
j_call: TRBJ1-4; clone_size: few; v_call: TRBV7-9; d_call: -; cdr3_nt: TGTGCCAGCAGCTCCGGGGAGACAACTAATGAAAAACTGTTTTTT; cdr3_aa: CASSSGETTNEKLFF
j_call: TRBJ1-5; clone_size: -; v_call: TRBV12-3/TRBV12-4; d_call: TRBD1; cdr3_nt: TGTGCCAGCAGCCCGCCAAGGGGGACAGGGAATCAGCCCCAGCATTTT; cdr3_aa: CASSPPRGTGNQPQHF
j_call: TRBJ2-1; clone_size: few; v_call: TRBV10-3; d_call: -; cdr3_nt: TGTGCCACCGCGCCTCAGGGAAACAATGAGCAGTTCTTC; cdr3_aa: CATAPQGNNEQFF
j_call: TRBJ2-2; clone_size: many; v_call: TRBV5-4; d_call: TRBD1; cdr3_nt: TGTGCCAGCAGCTCCCGGCGGGGGACAGGGTCCCGTTTTGCGAACACCGGGGAGCTGTTTTTT; cdr3_aa: CASSSRRGTGSRFANTGELFF
j_call: TRBJ2-7; clone_size: -; v_call: TRBV29-1; d_call: -; cdr3_nt: TGCAGCGCCGCGGCGGCAATCTCCTACGAGCAGTACTTC; cdr3_aa: CSAAAAISYEQYF
j_call: TRBJ2-5; clone_size: few; v_call: TRBV5-1; d_call: -; cdr3_nt: TGCGCCAGCAGCTTGATGGACCCCCAAGAGACCCAGTACTTC; cdr3_aa: CASSLMDPQETQYF
j_call: TRBJ1-4; clone_size: few; v_call: TRBV28; d_call: TRBD1; cdr3_nt: TGTGCCAGCAGGAAGGGGGCGGAAAAACTGTTTTTT; cdr3_aa: CASRKGAEKLFF
j_call: TRBJ2-7; clone_size: -; v_call: TRBV28; d_call: -; cdr3_nt: TGTGCCAGCAGATATGGGAGGCGATACGAGCAGTACTTC; cdr3_aa: CASRYGRRYEQYF
j_call: TRBJ2-1; clone_size: few; v_call: TRBV20-1; d_call: TRBD2; cdr3_nt: TGCAGTGCTAGTTTAGCGGGAGTCAATGAGCAGTTCTTC; cdr3_aa: CSASLAGVNEQFF
j_call: TRBJ1-5; clone_size: -; v_call: TRBV12-3/TRBV12-4; d_call: -; cdr3_nt: TGTGCCAGCAGTTTCGGGGGATTCAATCAGCCCCAGCATTTT; cdr3_aa: CASSFGGFNQPQHF
j_call: TRBJ2-1; clone_size: few; v_call: TRBV7-2; d_call: TRBD2; cdr3_nt: TGTGCCAGCAGCTTAGCTGGGCTAGCGGGATCCTATGAGCAGTTCTTC; cdr3_aa: CASSLAGLAGSYEQFF
j_call: TRBJ1-1; clone_size: few; v_call: TRBV20-1; d_call: TRBD1; cdr3_nt: TGCAGTGCGCCGACAGGGAACGGTGAAGCTTTCTTT; cdr3_aa: CSAPTGNGEAFF
j_call: TRBJ2-1; clone_size: -; v_call: TRBV11-1; d_call: TRBD2; cdr3_nt: TGTGCCAGCAGCTTAGGCCTAGCGGGAGGGGCCGACTACAATGAGCAGTTCTTC; cdr3_aa: CASSLGLAGGADYNEQFF
j_call: TRBJ2-7; clone_size: many; v_call: TRBV12-3/TRBV12-4; d_call: -; cdr3_nt: TGTGCCAGCAGTTTAACAGCGGAGCAGTACTTC; cdr3_aa: CASSLTAEQYF
j_call: TRBJ2-3; clone_size: -; v_call: TRBV29-1; d_call: -; cdr3_nt: TGCAGCGTTGAAGATCTCAGTGAGATCTATTTT; cdr3_aa: CSVEDLSEIYF
j_call: TRBJ2-1; clone_size: few; v_call: TRBV24-1; d_call: -; cdr3_nt: TGTGCCACCAGTGATTACGAGGGAGAGTACAATGAGCAGTTCTTC; cdr3_aa: CATSDYEGEYNEQFF
j_call: TRBJ1-1; clone_size: many; v_call: TRBV12-3/TRBV12-4; d_call: -; cdr3_nt: TGTGCCAGCAGTTTAGGATACACTGAAGCTTTCTTT; cdr3_aa: CASSLGYTEAFF
j_call: TRBJ2-4; clone_size: many; v_call: TRBV11-2; d_call: -; cdr3_nt: TGTGCCAGCAGCTTTTCGCGGGGAAACATTCAGTACTTC; cdr3_aa: CASSFSRGNIQYF
j_call: TRBJ1-2; clone_size: -; v_call: TRBV5-6; d_call: TRBD1; cdr3_nt: TGTGCCAGCAGCATAGGGGGCTGGAACTATGGCTACACCTTC; cdr3_aa: CASSIGGWNYGYTF
j_call: TRBJ2-1; clone_size: many; v_call: TRBV11-2; d_call: -; cdr3_nt: TGTGCCAGCAGCCCTATCCGGGGGAGACACAATGAGCAGTTCTTC; cdr3_aa: CASSPIRGRHNEQFF
j_call: TRBJ2-3; clone_size: -; v_call: TRBV5-1; d_call: -; cdr3_nt: TGCGCCAGCAGCTTGTCCGACACGAGCACAGATACGCAGTATTTT; cdr3_aa: CASSLSDTSTDTQYF